What follows is one T cell receptor (beta chain) and its context. What it binds is not known. The sample comes from a study of Graves' ophthalmopathy and Graves' hyperthyroidism. At the level of the study: Investigators collected peripheral blood at initial diagnosis, before any treatment was given.

With 5 bases clipped from V and 4 bases from J, the junction kept 0 bases outside the gene matches. The V gene's germline CDR1 is MGHDK and CDR2 SYGVNS. The CDR3 spans 13 residues. Moderate-to-severe activity, CAS ≥3, NOSPECS ≥4 and a duration under 3 months were seen in donors with ophthalmopathy. No donor had other autoimmune disease, uncontrolled infection, pregnancy or lactation. General study findings and limits: The model flagged ophthalmopathy progression at 70% to 71% sensitivity and 72.22% specificity.

CDR3 regions of TCR beta were amplified from RNA transcripts. RT-PCR was first run with HTBI primers, then multiplex PCR in a second round. One entry per CDR3 protein results from TCRdb running MiXCR on the multiplex PCR reads. Of about 740,000 distinct CDR3 sequences in the sample, roughly two fifths are singletons; the top ten hold about 40%. The chain has TRBV25-1 and TRBJ2-2, with 8 bases matching TRBD1. Sequencing input: peripheral blood. The clonotype comes from an adult man with Graves' ophthalmopathy. As DNA, the CDR3 is TGTGCCAGCAGTCAGGGGGCCACCGGGGAGCTGTTTTTT. Its translation is CASSQGATGELFF.